Reported below is one T cell receptor gamma chain. A much bigger clone sits one base away, suggesting this may be a read error. The sample is drawn from a study of gamma delta lymphoproliferative disorders and STAT genes. Study-level information: Each gamma-chain library started from at least 50 ng of genomic DNA, using the LymphoTrack Dx TCRG Assay. For the delta chain, EuroClonality-NGS standard procedure was applied.

TCRdb re-called the multiplex PCR reads with CATT. The repertoire has under 2,500 gamma-chain clones, 9.5% to 15% of them found once; the top ten carry roughly four fifths. Germline CDR1 reads EGSTGY; CDR2 reads YDSYTSSV. The CDR3 is 18 residues long. Sequencing used genomic DNA taken from PBMCs of patients and controls. The sequence derives from a human donor with gamma-delta T-cell large granular lymphocyte leukemia. Sequencing was performed on blood. The chain employs TRGV4 and TRGJP1. No J segment appears in TCRdb, so it was assigned here by matching the sequence to germline. The CDR3 loop is CATWDGLIGDTNGWFKIF. DNA for the CDR3: TGTGCCACCTGGGATGGGCTTATTGGAGATACCAATGGTTGGTTCAAGATATTT.